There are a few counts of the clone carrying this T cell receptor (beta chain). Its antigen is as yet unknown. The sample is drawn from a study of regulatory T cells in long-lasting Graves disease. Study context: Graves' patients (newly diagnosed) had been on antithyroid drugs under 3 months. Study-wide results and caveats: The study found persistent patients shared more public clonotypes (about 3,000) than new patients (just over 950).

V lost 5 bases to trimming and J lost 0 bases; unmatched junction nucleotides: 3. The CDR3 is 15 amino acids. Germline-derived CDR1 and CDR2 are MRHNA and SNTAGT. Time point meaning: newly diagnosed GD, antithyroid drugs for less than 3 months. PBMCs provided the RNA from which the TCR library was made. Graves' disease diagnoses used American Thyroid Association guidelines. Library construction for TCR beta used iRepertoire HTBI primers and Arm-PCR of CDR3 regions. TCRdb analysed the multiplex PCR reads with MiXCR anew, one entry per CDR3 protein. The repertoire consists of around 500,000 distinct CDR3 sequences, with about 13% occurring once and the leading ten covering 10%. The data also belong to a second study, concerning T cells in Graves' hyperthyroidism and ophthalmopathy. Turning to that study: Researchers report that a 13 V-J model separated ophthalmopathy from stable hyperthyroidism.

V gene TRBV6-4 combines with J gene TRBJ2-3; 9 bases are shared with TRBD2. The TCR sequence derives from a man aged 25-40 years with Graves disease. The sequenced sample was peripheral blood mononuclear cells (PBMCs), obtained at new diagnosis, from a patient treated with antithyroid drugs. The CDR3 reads CASSYSGSSTDTQYF. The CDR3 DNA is TGTGCCAGCAGTTATAGCGGGAGCAGCACAGATACGCAGTATTTT.